This entry lists 8 T cell receptor beta chains sequenced from one sample in a study of T-cell memory formation after mild COVID-19. TCRdb re-analysed the 5' RACE reads in MiXCR, keeping a single row per CDR3 protein. The table records fewer than 650,000 distinct CDR3 sequences, about 18% of them present only once. Source material: PBMCs or a T cell subset sorted from them (not recorded which). These receptor sequences come from an adult woman who had mild COVID-19 (a few samples of this study predate the infection). Cell type and time point are not known.

The rearrangement uses TRBV12-3 or TRBV12-4 and TRBJ1-6; 7 nucleotides align to TRBD1. The CDR3 has 14 amino acids. Germline trimming cut 5 bases from V and 9 bases from J; bases unmatched to any gene: 7. The CDR3, as DNA: TGTGCCAGCAGTCCTACAGGGGACAGTTCACCCCTCCACTTT. This sequence encodes CASSPTGDSSPLHF.

This clonotype was counted once. In DNA, the CDR3 is TGTGCCAGCAGGGAGGACAGGGGCGGTGAAAAACTGTTTTTT. Translated, it gives CASREDRGGEKLFF. The chain couples TRBV6-5 to TRBJ1-4, with 9 bases fitting TRBD1. Germline V lookup: CDR1 MNHEY, CDR2 SVGAGI. The trim removed 6 bases at V and 7 bases at J, leaving 6 bases unmatched. The CDR3 is made up of 14 amino acids.

The chain recombines TRBV5-1 with TRBJ2-3; 14 bases are shared with TRBD2. Germline-derived CDR1 and CDR2 are SGHRS and YFSETQ. This CDR3 has 16 amino acids. Trimming cost V 6 bases and J 2 bases; bases outside gene matches: 5. The CDR3 region has the DNA TGCGCCAGCACCCTGACTAGCGGGGGGGTCACAGATACGCAGTATTTT. It specifies CASTLTSGGVTDTQYF.

The CDR3 DNA is TGTGCCACCAGTGATTTTTGGACCTACAATGAGCAGTTCTTC. It is translated as CATSDFWTYNEQFF. The chain links TRBV24-1 to TRBJ2-1, with D unclear. Germline V gene lookup returns CDR1 KGHDR and CDR2 SFDVKD. There are 14 residues in the CDR3. V was trimmed by 1 base and J by 2 bases, leaving 5 bases between them.

This clonotype was seen more than once but under ten times. The chain couples TRBV12-3 or TRBV12-4 to TRBJ2-7; the match to TRBD2 covers 10 bases. V lost 5 bases, J lost 1 base, and 5 bases stayed unmatched. This CDR3 region has 15 residues. The CDR3 DNA is TGTGCCAGCAGTACTCTAGCGGGGGCATCCTACGAGCAGTACTTC. Amino acid sequence: CASSTLAGASYEQYF.

The J gene is TRBJ1-4, the V gene TRBV29-1; maybe TRBD1 (6 bases). The germline gives CDR1 SQVTM, CDR2 ANQGSEA. This CDR3 has 13 residues. Trimming took off 5 bases at V and 7 bases at J, with 14 bases between the two ends. The CDR3 DNA is TGCAGCGTTCGACAGGACGAGAGTGAAAAACTGTTTTTT. This sequence encodes CSVRQDESEKLFF.

This chain connects TRBV7-6 to TRBJ2-3; tentative D call: TRBD2 (6 bases). This CDR3 spans 16 amino acids. The germline CDR1 and CDR2 sequences are SGHVS and FNYEAQ. V lost 5 bases, J lost 2 bases, and 17 bases lay in between. CDR3 nucleotide sequence: TGTGCCAGCAGCCGCTCCTGGGGAGGTAACACAGATACGCAGTATTTT. It specifies CASSRSWGGNTDTQYF.

A few counts support this clonotype. This sequence joins TRBV4-3 and TRBJ1-1; TRBD1 might be the D (5 bases). Germline V lookup: CDR1 LGHNA, CDR2 YSLEER. Trimming removed 0 bases at V and 2 bases at J, with 7 bases between. The CDR3 contains 14 residues. This CDR3 is CASSQDTGNTEAFF. In DNA, the CDR3 is TGCGCCAGCAGCCAAGATACAGGCAACACTGAAGCTTTCTTT.